The present T cell receptor (beta chain) was sequenced within a study of identical twins. V gave up 4 bases and J gave up 0 bases, with 7 bases separating them. CDR3 length: 14 residues. Healthy Caucasians provided all donations. Unique molecular identifiers were present on the cDNA, and a universal primer site came from template switching. Each CDR3 protein is one row after TCRdb ran MiXCR on the 5' RACE reads. The data hold fewer than 650,000 distinct CDR3 sequences, with roughly 7.2% observed a single time. The sample holds many counts of this clonotype. The same data also contributed to another study, on yellow fever vaccine responses in identical twins. That paper states: Twins reportedly showed a vaccine T cell response that seemed partly convergent and partly personalized.

Sequencing used PBMCs. This clonotype originated in a woman aged 18-29 years in good health. The chain carries TRBV12-3 or TRBV12-4 and TRBJ1-3; no reliable D call. The DNA for the CDR3 is TGTGCCAGCAGTTCTGCAAACTCTGGAAACACCATATATTTT. Protein product: CASSSANSGNTIYF.